Following are 24 T cell receptor beta chains from one sample sequenced in a study of T cells in Graves' hyperthyroidism and ophthalmopathy. Amplified TCR beta CDR3 regions came from RNA transcripts. Using the HTBI primer set, a first-round RT-PCR was run on the TCR CDR3. TCRdb fed the multiplex PCR reads into MiXCR, producing one record per CDR3 protein. The sample has hundreds of thousands of distinct CDR3 sequences; approximately 14% are singletons. The source material was blood. The receptor source for this set is a woman between 18 and 29 years old with Graves' hyperthyroidism.

The chain links TRBV7-9 to TRBJ2-7, with TRBD2 identical over 16 bases. The germline gives CDR1 SEHNR, CDR2 FQNEAQ (reference sequence). Trimming removed 4 bases from V and 2 bases from J; junction bases left unmatched: 20. This CDR3 comprises 22 residues. The CDR3 is CASSSVVGHGTSGRAGPYEQYF. CDR3 sequence (DNA): TGTGCCAGCAGCTCCGTCGTCGGACACGGGACTAGCGGGAGGGCCGGGCCCTACGAGCAGTACTTC. The full variable domain, completed using reference TRBV7-9 and TRBJ2-7, is DTGVSQNPRHKITKRGQNVTFRCDPISEHNRLYWYRQTLGQGPEFLTYFQNEAQLEKSRLLSDRFSAERPKGSFSTLEIQRTEQGDSAMYLCASSSVVGHGTSGRAGPYEQYFGPGTRLTVT.

This clonotype was counted many times. The rearrangement joins TRBV27 to TRBJ2-7, with 10 positions matching TRBD2. Trimming cost V 5 bases and J 4 bases; bases outside gene matches: 5. Germline CDR1 reads MNHEY; CDR2 reads SMNVEV (reference sequence). The CDR3 length is 14 residues. CDR3 residues: CASSAAGGVYEQYF. The CDR3 DNA follows: TGTGCCAGCAGTGCAGCGGGAGGGGTTTACGAGCAGTACTTC.

The chain couples TRBV5-1 to TRBJ2-7; 12 bases match TRBD2. Germline V gene lookup returns CDR1 SGHRS and CDR2 YFSETQ. The V and J ends lost 0 bases and 7 bases, in that order; junction bases with no gene match: 11. The CDR3 is 17 amino acids. The CDR3 nucleotides read TGCGCCAGCAGCTTGGAAGGGACTAGCGGGCCCGGAGGGGAGCAGTACTTC. Its protein product is CASSLEGTSGPGGEQYF. The variable domain in full, with the rest retrieved from reference TRBV5-1 and TRBJ2-7, is KAGVTQTPRYLIKTRGQQVTLSCSPISGHRSVSWYQQTPGQGLQFLFEYFSETQRNKGNFPGRFSGRQFSNSRSEMNVSTLELGDSALYLCASSLEGTSGPGGEQYFGPGTRLTVT.

This clonotype occurred many times. This chain connects TRBV18 to TRBJ1-1, with D perhaps matching TRBD1 (6 bases). V was trimmed by 4 bases and J by 0 bases, leaving 12 bases between them. Germline values: CDR1 KGHSH, CDR2 LQKENI. The CDR3 loop spans 15 amino acids. The CDR3 nucleotides read TGTGCCAGCTCACTCCAGGGGCTAATGAACACTGAAGCTTTCTTT. This gives the protein CASSLQGLMNTEAFF.

The chain recombines TRBV20-1 with TRBJ2-7, with 8 bases identical to TRBD1. Germline trimming cut 6 bases from V and 5 bases from J; bases unmatched to any gene: 9. Germline V gives CDR1 DFQATT, CDR2 SNEGSKA (reference sequence). The CDR3 spans 13 residues. As DNA, the CDR3 is TGCAGTGCCCTAGTTGTGACAGGGGACGAGCAGTACTTC. As protein: CSALVVTGDEQYF.

This clonotype was counted at least ten times. This sequence joins TRBV30 and TRBJ1-4, with 8 bases identical to TRBD1. Trimming cost V 5 bases and J 3 bases; bases outside gene matches: 11. The CDR3 length is 16 residues. CDR1 and CDR2 from the germline V gene are GTSNPN and SVGIG (reference sequence). CDR3 sequence (DNA): TGTGCCTGGGGGAGGCGGACAGGGACTTCTAATGAAAAACTGTTTTTT. Translated, it gives CAWGRRTGTSNEKLFF.

This clonotype showed up many times. V gene TRBV28 combines with J gene TRBJ2-7; 7 bases line up with TRBD1. The germline V gene encodes CDR1 MDHEN and CDR2 SYDVKM. The junction had 14 bases not matched to a gene; V was cut back by 7 bases and J by 8 bases. The CDR3 extends over 14 amino acids. The CDR3 reads CASKSGQAGRKQYF. CDR3 in DNA: TGTGCCAGCAAAAGCGGACAGGCCGGTAGGAAGCAGTACTTC.

The chain carries TRBV20-1 and TRBJ2-7; a weak D match, TRBD2 (6 bases). This CDR3 has 12 residues. Trimming pared 3 bases from V and 6 bases from J, leaving 12 bases between. Looked up from germline, CDR1 is DFQATT and CDR2 is SNEGSKA (reference sequence). The CDR3 DNA reads as TGCAGTGCTAGTCAAGCGGAGGGCGAGCAGTACTTC. It encodes CSASQAEGEQYF.

This clonotype was counted many times. This rearrangement joins TRBV27 to TRBJ2-1; TRBD1 matches at 7 bases. This CDR3 is 17 amino acids long. Trimming removed 2 bases from V and 5 bases from J; junction bases left unmatched: 12. The germline V gene has CDR1 MNHEY and CDR2 SMNVEV (reference sequence). The CDR3 DNA follows: TGTGCCAGCAGTTTAATGTTCAGGGACAGAGTCCACAATGAGCAGTTCTTC. Its translation is CASSLMFRDRVHNEQFF.

This clonotype was seen ten or more times. The V and J genes are TRBV2 and TRBJ2-1; D assignment may be TRBD1 or TRBD2 (6 bases each). The V gene's germline CDR1 is SNHLY and CDR2 FYNNEI. The V gene lost 6 bases and the J gene lost 1 base, with 13 bases spanning the gap. The length of the CDR3 is 15 residues. CDR3 sequence reads: CASSAWRGSYNEQFF. For the CDR3, the DNA is TGTGCCAGCAGCGCCTGGAGGGGGTCCTACAATGAGCAGTTCTTC. The full variable domain, its missing parts supplied by reference TRBV2 and TRBJ2-1, is EPEVTQTPSHQVTQMGQEVILRCVPISNHLYFYWYRQILGQKVEFLVSFYNNEISEKSEIFDDQFSVERPDGSNFTLKIRSTKLEDSAMYFCASSAWRGSYNEQFFGPGTRLTVL.

This clonotype was picked up many times. The chain combines TRBV19 with TRBJ2-1; a weak D match, TRBD1 (6 bases). Germline V gives CDR1 LNHDA, CDR2 SQIVND (reference sequence). V was shortened by 3 bases and J by 3 bases, with 12 bases between the two germline ends. The CDR3 runs 15 residues. Here the CDR3 reads CASSMSGQLYNEQFF. Here the CDR3 DNA reads TGTGCCAGTAGTATGTCAGGACAGCTCTACAATGAGCAGTTCTTC.

CDR3 protein: CASSGDTYEQYF. The CDR3, as DNA: TGTGCCAGCAGTGGGGACACCTACGAGCAGTACTTC. This rearrangement joins TRBV2 to TRBJ2-7, with TRBD1 as a possible D gene (6 bases). The germline V gene encodes CDR1 SNHLY and CDR2 FYNNEI. This CDR3 comprises 12 residues. The V end was cut by 4 bases, the J end by 2 bases, with 6 bases between.

At least ten counts were recorded for this clonotype. V gene TRBV29-1 combines with J gene TRBJ2-7; D is possibly TRBD2 (6 bases). From germline, CDR1 is SQVTM and CDR2 ANQGSEA. The CDR3 runs to 13 residues. V lost 5 bases and J lost 0, with 11 bases in between. The CDR3 loop is CSVNSGLSYEQYF. CDR3 sequence (DNA): TGCAGCGTTAACAGCGGGCTCTCCTACGAGCAGTACTTC.

Only a few counts were recorded for this clonotype. DNA for the CDR3: TGCGCCAGCAGCCAAGAGAGGGGACTCGTCGACTTTTTCTACGAGCAGTACTTC. Protein sequence: CASSQERGLVDFFYEQYF. The chain combines TRBV4-3 with TRBJ2-7; TRBD2 might be the D (6 bases). The germline V gene encodes CDR1 LGHNA and CDR2 YSLEER. CDR3 length: 18 amino acids. Trimming left V 0 bases short and J 3 bases short, with 21 bases between.

This sequence joins TRBV7-9 and TRBJ1-5; D remains unclear. Per germline, CDR1 SEHNR and CDR2 FQNEAQ (reference sequence). The CDR3 runs 13 residues. V lost 3 bases, J lost 4 bases, and 7 bases lay in between. The CDR3 DNA sequence: TGTGCCAGCAGCTTGTCAACGAATCAGCCCCAGCATTTT. Amino acid sequence: CASSLSTNQPQHF.

This clonotype appeared many times. The gene calls are TRBV20-1 and TRBJ2-7; no clear D. CDR1 DFQATT and CDR2 SNEGSKA come from the germline V gene (reference sequence). V was cut by 7 bases and J by 4 bases, with 17 bases left in between. The length of the CDR3 is 13 residues. The CDR3 is CSVRRDPLYEQYF. As DNA, the CDR3 is TGCAGTGTGAGGAGAGATCCCCTTTACGAGCAGTACTTC.

The table lists this clonotype with a few counts. The chain recombines TRBV7-9 with TRBJ2-5; 15 nucleotides agree with TRBD2. This CDR3 has 20 amino acids. J lost 5 bases, V lost 8 bases, and 21 bases had no gene match. In germline, CDR1 is SEHNR, CDR2 FQNEAQ (reference sequence). DNA of the CDR3: TGTGCCAGCTCACCAAGATTATCTGGGACTAGCGGGAGGTCAAAGGAGACCCAGTACTTC. It codes for CASSPRLSGTSGRSKETQYF. The full variable domain, completed using reference TRBV7-9 and TRBJ2-5, is DTGVSQNPRHKITKRGQNVTFRCDPISEHNRLYWYRQTLGQGPEFLTYFQNEAQLEKSRLLSDRFSAERPKGSFSTLEIQRTEQGDSAMYLCASSPRLSGTSGRSKETQYFGPGTRLLVL.

This clonotype appeared many times. The chain is built from TRBV2 and TRBJ2-1; D gene ambiguous. Per germline, CDR1 SNHLY and CDR2 FYNNEI. V was clipped by 7 bases and J by 0 bases, with 13 bases between them. CDR3 length: 15 amino acids. The CDR3 coding sequence is TGTGCCAGCAAGTCCACGCGATACTCCTACAATGAGCAGTTCTTC. It codes for CASKSTRYSYNEQFF.

The rearrangement links TRBV27 to TRBJ2-7, with 13 positions matching TRBD2. Germline V gene sequence: CDR1 MNHEY, CDR2 SMNVEV (reference sequence). The CDR3 extends over 17 amino acids. The V segment lost 2 bases and the J segment 7 bases; nucleotides outside the gene matches: 11. This CDR3 is CASSLLPGTSGIREQYF. Here the CDR3 DNA reads TGTGCCAGCAGTTTACTACCAGGGACTAGCGGGATCAGGGAGCAGTACTTC.

This clonotype has ten or more counts. The chain is built from TRBV6-2 or TRBV6-3 and TRBJ1-1; TRBD1 is a possible D gene (6 bases). Trimming left V 7 bases short and J 5 bases short, with 17 bases between. Germline lookup yields CDR1 MNHEY and CDR2 SVGEGT. The CDR3 is 14 residues long. The CDR3 DNA sequence: TGTGCCAGCACCTCCGACAGGTCCCTTACTGAAGCTTTCTTT. It yields the protein CASTSDRSLTEAFF.

The chain carries TRBV7-9 and TRBJ2-1, with 8 bases lining up with TRBD2. V was clipped by 5 bases and J by 8 bases; unmatched bases: 23. CDR3 size: 19 residues. Germline assignment: CDR1 SEHNR and CDR2 FQNEAQ (reference sequence). The CDR3 DNA sequence: TGTGCCAGCAGCGCAAGGGTCGGGACTAGAGGGGTCCGTTTCCATGAGCAGTTCTTC. It yields the protein CASSARVGTRGVRFHEQFF.

Ten or more counts support this clonotype. This chain links TRBV12-5 with TRBJ1-1; a weak D match, TRBD1 (6 bases). Trimming left V 6 bases short and J 2 bases short, with 13 bases between. Germline V gene sequence: CDR1 LGHNT, CDR2 FRNRAP. The CDR3 extends over 14 amino acids. The chain's CDR3 is CASGPGTTNTEAFF. CDR3 nucleotides: TGTGCTAGTGGACCCGGGACAACAAACACTGAAGCTTTCTTT. The variable domain in full, completed from reference TRBV12-5 and TRBJ1-1, reads DARVTQTPRHKVTEMGQEVTMRCQPILGHNTVFWYRQTMMQGLELLAYFRNRAPLDDSGMPKDRFSAEMPDATLATLKIQPSEPRDSAVYFCASGPGTTNTEAFFGQGTRLTVV.

The chain links TRBV20-1 to TRBJ2-1; D unclear. The V end lost 5 bases, the J end lost 12 bases, and 14 bases lay between the germline ends. From germline, CDR1 is DFQATT and CDR2 SNEGSKA (reference sequence). The CDR3 runs 11 residues. The CDR3 is CSAQVQSGQFF. For the CDR3, the DNA is TGCAGTGCTCAGGTCCAATCTGGGCAGTTCTTC.

This clonotype was seen repeatedly, ten times or more. This sequence joins TRBV6-1 and TRBJ2-4, with TRBD2 matching over 7 bases. V lost 3 bases to trimming and J lost 0 bases; unmatched junction nucleotides: 8. Germline values: CDR1 MNHNS, CDR2 SASEGT. The CDR3 extends over 17 amino acids. The CDR3 DNA reads TGTGCCAGCAGTGACCGGGGGATAGCGGGAGCCAAAAACATTCAGTACTTC. Translation gives CASSDRGIAGAKNIQYF.